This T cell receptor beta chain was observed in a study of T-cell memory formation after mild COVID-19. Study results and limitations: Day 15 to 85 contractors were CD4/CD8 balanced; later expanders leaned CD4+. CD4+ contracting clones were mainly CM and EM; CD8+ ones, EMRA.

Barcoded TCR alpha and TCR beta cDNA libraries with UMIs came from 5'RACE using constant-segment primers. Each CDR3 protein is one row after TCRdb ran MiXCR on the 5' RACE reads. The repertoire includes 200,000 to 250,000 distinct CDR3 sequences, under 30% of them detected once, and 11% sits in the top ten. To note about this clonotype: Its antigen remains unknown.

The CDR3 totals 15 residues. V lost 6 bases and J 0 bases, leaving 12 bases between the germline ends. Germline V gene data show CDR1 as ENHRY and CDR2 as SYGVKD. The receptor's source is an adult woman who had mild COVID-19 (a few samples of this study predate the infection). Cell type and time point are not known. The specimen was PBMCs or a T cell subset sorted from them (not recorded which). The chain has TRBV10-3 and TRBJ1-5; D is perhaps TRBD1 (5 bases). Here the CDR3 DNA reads TGTGCCATCAGCCCTCCGGGGGATAGCAATCAGCCCCAGCATTTT. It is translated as CAISPPGDSNQPQHF.